This T cell receptor beta chain was found in a study of response to subunit inactivated influenza vaccine. TCRdb used MiXCR to reprocess the RT-PCR reads, holding one entry per CDR3 protein. The table shows 500,000 to 600,000 distinct CDR3 sequences, with roughly 12% occurring only once. Trimming took 4 bases from V and 1 from J; bases not matched to a gene: 2. The CDR3 consists of 17 residues. Germline CDR1 reads SGHTA; CDR2 reads FQGNSA. This same sample was also part of a study on T cells expressing NK-cell markers. Per that paper: TCR beta libraries carry UMIs added by 5'RACE template switching. One of eight sequenced donors was HCMV-seronegative; the other seven were seropositive. In several experiments, sorting was confined to alpha-beta TCR T cells through use of an anti-gamma-delta TCR antibody. For four donors, these clonotypes were likewise the leading ones in the CD3+CD56-NKG2C+ fraction.

Sequencing was performed on PBMCs from blood, taken on the day of vaccination. J is TRBJ2-2 and V is TRBV7-2, with TRBD2 matching over 14 bases. This sequence originates from a man between 50 and 59 years old who received an inactivated influenza vaccine. In DNA, the CDR3 is TGTGCCAGCAGCTGGGGACTAGCGGGGGTGAACACCGGGGAGCTGTTTTTT. Translated: CASSWGLAGVNTGELFF.